The 28 T cell receptor beta chains below all came from one sample that was sequenced in a study of shared clonotypes between healthy human individuals. Produced via immunoSEQ multiplex PCR; TCRdb's table is partial and in-frame only. The sample consists of over a million clones, around 78% of them appearing once. Material for sequencing was memory CD4+ T cells from PBMCs. Subset noted: CD45RA-negative fraction. The receptors shown here come from a man aged 18 to 30 in good health. Some clones in this sample may be carry-over from other donors' samples.

This clone was observed at least ten times. The V and J genes are TRBV2 and TRBJ1-2; possibly TRBD1 for D (6 bases). The CDR3 length is 13 residues. Per the germline V gene, CDR1 is SNHLY and CDR2 is FYNNEI. V dropped 6 bases and J dropped 6 bases, with 14 bases sitting between them. CDR3: CASRGEAGDGYTF. Here the CDR3 DNA reads TGTGCCAGCAGGGGGGAGGCAGGGGATGGCTACACCTTC.

The chain employs TRBV28 and TRBJ1-3, with 8 bases fitting TRBD1. Germline V gene data show CDR1 as MDHEN and CDR2 as SYDVKM. This CDR3 contains 17 residues. The V and J ends lost 5 bases and 0 bases, in that order; junction bases with no gene match: 9. The CDR3 sequence: CASSIRIDRGSGNTIYF. The CDR3, as DNA: TGTGCCAGCAGTATACGAATAGACAGGGGCTCTGGAAACACCATATATTTT.

Points on this clone: This may stem from a read error, because a much larger clone lies one nucleotide away. The rearrangement links TRBV6-6 to TRBJ2-7, with D maybe TRBD1 (6 bases). This CDR3 comprises 12 residues. Deletions cut 5 bases from V and 3 bases from J, with 8 bases between. The germline V gene encodes CDR1 MNHNY and CDR2 SVGAGI (reference sequence). The CDR3: CASSQQGYEQYF. The DNA for the CDR3 is TGTGCCAGCAGTCAACAGGGCTACGAGCAGTACTTC.

A single count supports this clone. A clone one base away is much larger, so this may be a read error. The chain joins TRBV5-4 to TRBJ2-7; 9 bases are shared with TRBD1. The germline V gene encodes CDR1 SGHNT and CDR2 YYREEE (reference sequence). V lost 4 bases, J lost 6 bases, and 5 bases stayed unmatched. The CDR3 covers 13 residues. As DNA, the CDR3 is TGTGCCAGCAGCCGGGACAGGGACGGCGAGCAGTACTTC. It specifies CASSRDRDGEQYF.

A single count supports this clone. J is TRBJ2-1 and V is TRBV5-6; 11 bases are a match to TRBD2. The germline V gene has CDR1 SGHDT and CDR2 YYEEEE. This CDR3 has 15 residues. Trimming cost V 3 bases and J 6 bases; bases outside gene matches: 5. The CDR3 protein is CASSSLAGGPNEQFF. For the CDR3, the DNA is TGTGCCAGCAGCTCTCTAGCGGGAGGTCCCAATGAGCAGTTCTTC.

This clone was detected only a few times. A much larger clone differs from this one at a single base, so this may be a read error. The chain recombines TRBV11-1 with TRBJ1-2; D is unresolved. This CDR3 is built from 12 residues. CDR1 SGHAT and CDR2 FQDESV come from the germline V gene (reference sequence). V was trimmed by 5 bases and J by 5 bases, leaving 9 bases between them. This chain's CDR3 is CASSQEGYGYTF. The CDR3 coding sequence is TGTGCCAGCAGCCAAGAAGGATATGGCTACACCTTC.

This clone occurred once. This chain's CDR3 is CASNHRGFGETQYF. CDR3 DNA: TGTGCCAGCAACCACCGGGGTTTCGGAGAGACCCAGTACTTC. The J gene is TRBJ2-5, the V gene TRBV19; D is possibly TRBD2 (5 bases). The CDR3 length is 14 residues. V lost 9 bases and J lost 4, with 18 bases in between. Per germline, CDR1 LNHDA and CDR2 SQIVND (reference sequence).

In its sample, this clone was seen many times. The rearrangement joins TRBV14 to TRBJ2-4; tentatively, D is TRBD2 (5 bases). V was shortened by 2 bases and J by 5 bases, with 10 bases between the two germline ends. This CDR3 is 14 amino acids long. Per germline, CDR1 SGHDN and CDR2 FVKESK. In DNA, the CDR3 is TGTGCCAGCAGCCAATACTTGGGAGAAAACATTCAGTACTTC. This encodes CASSQYLGENIQYF.

This chain links TRBV7-2 with TRBJ2-3, with D possibly matching TRBD2 (5 bases). From germline, CDR1 is SGHTA and CDR2 FQGNSA. Trimming left V 8 bases short and J 0 bases short, with 6 bases between. CDR3 size: 12 residues. CDR3 amino acids: CASGESTDTQYF. CDR3 coding DNA: TGTGCCAGCGGGGAGAGCACAGATACGCAGTATTTT.

This sequence joins TRBV30 and TRBJ1-6, with unresolved D. Trimming pared 5 bases from V and 4 bases from J, leaving 12 bases between. CDR3 length: 14 amino acids. Germline V gene sequence: CDR1 GTSNPN, CDR2 SVGIG (reference sequence). CDR3 sequence reads: CAWEGDGYNSPLHF. CDR3 DNA: TGTGCCTGGGAGGGTGACGGTTATAATTCACCCCTCCACTTT. Combining the CDR3 with reference TRBV30 and TRBJ1-6 gives the whole variable domain SQTIHQWPATLVQPVGSPLSLECTVEGTSNPNLYWYRQAAGRGLQLLFYSVGIGQISSEVPQNLSASRPQDRQFILSSKKLLLSDSGFYLCAWEGDGYNSPLHFGNGTRLTVT.

V is TRBV10-3 and J is TRBJ2-5; TRBD2 is a possible D gene (6 bases). With 4 bases removed from V and 5 bases from J, the gap between germline ends came to 11 bases. Germline V lookup: CDR1 ENHRY, CDR2 SYGVKD. The CDR3 covers 13 residues. The CDR3 protein is CAISGDSEETQYF. CDR3 in DNA: TGTGCCATCAGTGGGGACTCGGAGGAGACCCAGTACTTC.

V gene TRBV30 combines with J gene TRBJ1-2; possibly TRBD1 for D (6 bases). Germline V gene sequence: CDR1 GTSNPN, CDR2 SVGIG (reference sequence). The V end was cut by 3 bases, the J end by 1 base, with 12 bases between. CDR3 size: 14 residues. In DNA, the CDR3 is TGTGCCTGGAGCCCAACAGGGTATAACTATGGCTACACCTTC. It encodes CAWSPTGYNYGYTF. The entire variable domain, with the rest obtained from reference TRBV30 and TRBJ1-2, is as follows: SQTIHQWPATLVQPVGSPLSLECTVEGTSNPNLYWYRQAAGRGLQLLFYSVGIGQISSEVPQNLSASRPQDRQFILSSKKLLLSDSGFYLCAWSPTGYNYGYTFGSGTRLTVV.

The sample holds one count of this clone. V gene TRBV4-3 combines with J gene TRBJ2-7; 9 bases agree with TRBD2. V shed 0 bases, J shed 4 bases, and the junction held 10 bases outside the gene matches. The CDR3 has 17 residues. Germline CDR1 and CDR2: LGHNA and YSLEER. Here the CDR3 reads CASSQDYISGSIYEQYF. The CDR3 DNA reads as TGCGCCAGCAGCCAAGATTACATTAGCGGGAGTATATACGAGCAGTACTTC.

The chain couples TRBV7-3 to TRBJ2-1, with no clear D. The CDR3 contains 14 residues. V lost 5 bases and J 5 bases, leaving 13 bases between the germline ends. CDR1 is SGHTA, CDR2 FQGTGA, per germline. This chain's CDR3 is CASSQGGVDNEQFF. Here the CDR3 DNA reads TGTGCCAGCAGCCAAGGTGGAGTTGACAATGAGCAGTTCTTC.

V is TRBV13 and J is TRBJ2-7, with D perhaps matching TRBD2 (5 bases). Germline CDR1 is PRHDT and CDR2 is FYEKMQ (reference sequence). This CDR3 contains 14 residues. Deletions cut 2 bases from V and 4 bases from J, with 12 bases between. The CDR3 region has the DNA TGTGCCAGCAGCTTAAGAGGGAGTGAGTACGAGCAGTACTTC. Protein product: CASSLRGSEYEQYF. The variable domain in full, completed from reference TRBV13 and TRBJ2-7, reads AAGVIQSPRHLIKEKRETATLKCYPIPRHDTVYWYQQGPGQDPQFLISFYEKMQSDKGSIPDRFSAQQFSDYHSELNMSSLELGDSALYFCASSLRGSEYEQYFGPGTRLTVT.

The genes are TRBV7-2 and TRBJ1-1; no clear D gene. Trimming shortened V by 5 bases and J by 5 bases, and 12 bases separated the two germline ends. CDR1 SGHTA and CDR2 FQGNSA come from the germline V gene. CDR3 length equals 13 residues. The DNA of the CDR3 is TGTGCCAGCAGCCCCCGAGGGCCGACTGAAGCTTTCTTT. Amino acid sequence: CASSPRGPTEAFF. The entire variable domain, with the rest obtained from reference TRBV7-2 and TRBJ1-1, is as follows: GAGVSQSPSNKVTEKGKDVELRCDPISGHTALYWYRQSLGQGLEFLIYFQGNSAPDKSGLPSDRFSAERTGGSVSTLTIQRTQQEDSAVYLCASSPRGPTEAFFGQGTRLTVV.

This clone was detected only a few times. The chain combines TRBV28 with TRBJ1-2; 9 bases are shared with TRBD1. Looked up from germline, CDR1 is MDHEN and CDR2 is SYDVKM. V gave up 6 bases and J gave up 2 bases; unmatched junction bases: 7. The length of the CDR3 is 15 residues. The CDR3 DNA is TGTGCCAGCAGGTCCCCGGGACAGGGAAACTATGGCTACACCTTC. It translates to CASRSPGQGNYGYTF.

The rearrangement joins TRBV6-1 to TRBJ2-7; 10 bases are a match to TRBD2. V gave up 5 bases and J gave up 2 bases; unmatched junction bases: 6. Per germline, CDR1 MNHNS and CDR2 SASEGT. This CDR3 is built from 15 residues. This CDR3 reads CASSTTSGITYEQYF. The CDR3 DNA reads TGTGCCAGCAGTACCACTAGCGGGATAACCTACGAGCAGTACTTC.

The count of this clone is one. The genes are TRBV9 and TRBJ2-6; D is perhaps TRBD2 (5 bases). Germline-derived CDR1 and CDR2 are SGDLS and YYNGEE. The V end lost 4 bases, the J end lost 0 bases, and 14 bases lay between the germline ends. CDR3 size: 17 residues. CDR3 in amino acids: CASSPWTGTSGANVLTF. CDR3 nucleotides: TGTGCCAGCAGCCCATGGACGGGAACCTCTGGGGCCAACGTCCTGACTTTC.

The chain couples TRBV7-9 to TRBJ2-5; TRBD1 might be the D (5 bases). The V and J ends lost 7 bases and 5 bases respectively, with 11 bases between them. The germline CDR1 and CDR2 sequences are SEHNR and FQNEAQ (reference sequence). This CDR3 is 12 amino acids long. The DNA for the CDR3 is TGTGCCAGCATGGGGCGTTTGGAGACCCAGTACTTC. It specifies CASMGRLETQYF.

The rearrangement links TRBV7-8 to TRBJ2-2; TRBD1 aligns across 9 bases. CDR3 size: 14 residues. V was clipped by 6 bases and J by 6 bases; unmatched bases: 5. Looked up from germline, CDR1 is SGHVS and CDR2 is FQNEAQ. The CDR3 nucleotides are TGTGCCAGCAGGTGGGGGACAGGGCCCGGGGAGCTGTTTTTT. Translated, it gives CASRWGTGPGELFF.

The chain has TRBV29-1 and TRBJ2-6; no clear D. Trimming left V 8 bases short and J 2 bases short, with 7 bases between. This CDR3 has 12 amino acids. The germline CDR1 and CDR2 sequences are SQVTM and ANQGSEA. The CDR3 DNA reads TGCAGCTGCTGGACTGGGGCCAACGTCCTGACTTTC. Translation gives CSCWTGANVLTF.

As for this clone: Other DNA sequences within the sample encode an identical CDR3. This sequence joins TRBV7-3 and TRBJ2-7, with a tentative D call TRBD2 (5 bases). CDR1 SGHTA and CDR2 FQGTGA come from the germline V gene. The CDR3 spans 13 residues. The V gene lost 0 bases and the J gene lost 4 bases, with 7 bases spanning the gap. CDR3 DNA: TGTGCCAGCAGCTTAACGAGGGAATACGAGCAGTACTTC. Encoded protein: CASSLTREYEQYF.

For this clone: A far larger clone differs by one base, so this is likely a read error. The chain uses TRBV5-1 and TRBJ1-2; TRBD1 matches at 7 bases. CDR1 SGHRS and CDR2 YFSETQ come from the germline V gene. The CDR3 spans 14 residues. With 0 bases clipped from V and 2 bases from J, the junction kept 1 base outside the gene matches. The CDR3 nucleotides are TGCGCCAGCAGCTTGGCGGACAGGAACTATGGCTACACCTTC. Encoded protein: CASSLADRNYGYTF.

This rearrangement joins TRBV2 to TRBJ1-1, with D uncertain. Trimming removed 5 bases at V and 4 bases at J, with 17 bases between. CDR1 and CDR2 (germline): SNHLY, FYNNEI. The CDR3 has 15 amino acids. The CDR3 nucleotides read TGTGCCAGCAGTCTTCAAGGGTCGTCGGGCACTGAAGCTTTCTTT. Translating gives CASSLQGSSGTEAFF. The variable domain in full, with the rest retrieved from reference TRBV2 and TRBJ1-1, is EPEVTQTPSHQVTQMGQEVILRCVPISNHLYFYWYRQILGQKVEFLVSFYNNEISEKSEIFDDQFSVERPDGSNFTLKIRSTKLEDSAMYFCASSLQGSSGTEAFFGQGTRLTVV.

The gene calls are TRBV7-9 and TRBJ2-1, with 8 bases that match TRBD2. J was trimmed by 7 bases and V by 5 bases; bases with no gene match: 13. The CDR3 extends over 16 amino acids. CDR1 is SEHNR, CDR2 FQNEAQ, per germline (reference sequence). CDR3 region: CASSPRAGVIVNEQFF. In nucleotides, the CDR3 is TGTGCCAGCAGCCCCCGAGCGGGAGTAATAGTGAATGAGCAGTTCTTC.

For this clone: It may be a read error: a sequence one base away is much more abundant. The chain combines TRBV19 with TRBJ2-7; D might be TRBD1 (6 bases). The CDR3 consists of 12 residues. Germline CDR1 LNHDA, CDR2 SQIVND (reference sequence). The V gene lost 7 bases and the J gene lost 0 bases, with 7 bases spanning the gap. CDR3 DNA sequence: TGTGCCAGTACAGGGGACTCCTACGAGCAGTACTTC. It translates to CASTGDSYEQYF. Full variable domain (missing parts from reference TRBV19 and TRBJ2-7): DGGITQSPKYLFRKEGQNVTLSCEQNLNHDAMYWYRQDPGQGLRLIYYSQIVNDFQKGDIAEGYSVSREKKESFPLTVTSAQKNPTAFYLCASTGDSYEQYFGPGTRLTVT.

This clone was observed at least ten times. CDR3 region: CASSLGPNEQFF. The DNA for the CDR3 is TGTGCCAGCAGCTTGGGTCCCAATGAGCAGTTCTTC. J is TRBJ2-1 and V is TRBV5-4; D gene unclear. The CDR3 consists of 12 residues. Germline V gene data show CDR1 as SGHNT and CDR2 as YYREEE (reference sequence). Deletions cut 0 bases from V and 6 bases from J, with 4 bases between.